These T cell receptor beta chains were read from a single sample in a study of cytomegalovirus exposure and HLA in healthy donors. Sequencing used immunoSEQ multiplex PCR; TCRdb keeps in-frame clones, though not all of them. The sample shows 200,000 to 250,000 clones, about 80% of them seen only once. Sequencing was performed on PBMCs. The receptors were sampled from a woman in her thirties or forties in good health and CMV-seropositive. Each CDR3 is given with its conserved first and last residue. D genes are given only for firm matches. Not all rows give a size; the values are once, few, many and, for expanded clones, a class.

V gene	clone size	D gene	J gene	CDR3 DNA	CDR3 protein
TRBV9	.	.	TRBJ1-2	TGTGCCAGCAGCGTAGATCGACAGGATGGCTACACCTTC	CASSVDRQDGYTF
TRBV9	.	.	TRBJ2-1	TGTGCCAGCAGCCTAGGTCTTAATGAGCAGTTCTTC	CASSLGLNEQFF
TRBV4-2	.	.	TRBJ2-7	TGTGCCAGCAGCCAAGATGGCCGGGCGGGGAGGTCCTACGAGCAGTACTTC	CASSQDGRAGRSYEQYF
TRBV6-5	.	.	TRBJ1-2	TGTGCCAGCAGTTACCAGGGGAACTATGGCTACACCTTC	CASSYQGNYGYTF
TRBV9	.	TRBD2	TRBJ2-3	TGTGCCAGCAGCGTAGGGCTAGCGGGGGGAAGGGATACGCAGTATTTT	CASSVGLAGGRDTQYF
TRBV27	.	.	TRBJ2-3	TGTGCCAGCAGTCCCTTTGGGAGCTTCCCCCAGCCACTTAGCACAGATACGCAGTATTTT	CASSPFGSFPQPLSTDTQYF
TRBV19	once	.	TRBJ2-1	TGTGCCAGTAGTCCCCGGGGGAGGAATGAGCAGTTCTTC	CASSPRGRNEQFF
TRBV4-3	once	.	TRBJ1-2	TGCGCCAGCAGCCAAGATCTGACAGGAAGACCCTATGGCTACACCTTC	CASSQDLTGRPYGYTF
TRBV19	.	.	TRBJ2-3	TGTGCCAGTACAACCGCTGGGGCAGGCACAGATACGCAGTATTTT	CASTTAGAGTDTQYF
TRBV19	once	TRBD1	TRBJ1-2	TGTGCCAGTAGTGAAACAGGGGTCGGCTATGGCTACACCTTC	CASSETGVGYGYTF